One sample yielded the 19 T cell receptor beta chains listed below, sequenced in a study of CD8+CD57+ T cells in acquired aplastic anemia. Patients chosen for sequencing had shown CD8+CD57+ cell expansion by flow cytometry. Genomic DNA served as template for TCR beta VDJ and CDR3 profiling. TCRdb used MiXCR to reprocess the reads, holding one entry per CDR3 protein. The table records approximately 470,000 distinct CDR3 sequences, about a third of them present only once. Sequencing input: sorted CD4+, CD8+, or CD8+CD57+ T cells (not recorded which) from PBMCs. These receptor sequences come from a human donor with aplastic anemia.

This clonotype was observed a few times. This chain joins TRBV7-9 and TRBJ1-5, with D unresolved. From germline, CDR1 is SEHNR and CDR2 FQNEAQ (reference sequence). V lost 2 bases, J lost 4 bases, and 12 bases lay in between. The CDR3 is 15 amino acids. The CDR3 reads CASSLLGQANQPQHF. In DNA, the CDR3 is TGTGCCAGCAGCTTACTCGGCCAGGCAAATCAGCCCCAGCATTTT.

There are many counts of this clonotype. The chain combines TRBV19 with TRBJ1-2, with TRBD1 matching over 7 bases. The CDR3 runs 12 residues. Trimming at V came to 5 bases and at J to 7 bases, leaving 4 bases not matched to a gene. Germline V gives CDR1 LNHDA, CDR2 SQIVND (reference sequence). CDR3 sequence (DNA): TGTGCCAGTAGTGAGGGGGCTAGTGGCTACACCTTC. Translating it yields CASSEGASGYTF.

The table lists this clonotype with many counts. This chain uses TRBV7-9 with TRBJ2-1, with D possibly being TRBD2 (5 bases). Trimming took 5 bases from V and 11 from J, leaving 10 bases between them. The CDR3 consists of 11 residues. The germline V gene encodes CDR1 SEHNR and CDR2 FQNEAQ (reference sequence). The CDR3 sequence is CASSRGVKQFF. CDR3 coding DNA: TGTGCCAGCAGCCGGGGAGTTAAGCAGTTCTTC.

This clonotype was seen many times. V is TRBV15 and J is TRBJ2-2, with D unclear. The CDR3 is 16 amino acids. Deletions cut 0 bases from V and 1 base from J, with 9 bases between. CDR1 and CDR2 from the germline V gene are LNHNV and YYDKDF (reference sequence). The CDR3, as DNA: TGTGCCACCAGCAGAGATTGGTCACTGAACACCGGGGAGCTGTTTTTT. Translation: CATSRDWSLNTGELFF.

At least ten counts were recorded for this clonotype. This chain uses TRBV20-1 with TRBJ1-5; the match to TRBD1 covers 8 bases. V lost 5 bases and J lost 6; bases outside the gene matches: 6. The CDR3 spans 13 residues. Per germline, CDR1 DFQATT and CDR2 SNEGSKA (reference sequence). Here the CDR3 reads CSAGRTGSQPQHF. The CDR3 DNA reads TGCAGTGCTGGCCGGACAGGGAGTCAGCCCCAGCATTTT.

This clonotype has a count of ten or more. In DNA form, the CDR3 reads TGCAGTGCTACGGACAGGGTCTATGGCTACACCTTC. It encodes CSATDRVYGYTF. V and J are TRBV20-1 and TRBJ1-2; 8 bases match TRBD1. Per germline, CDR1 DFQATT and CDR2 SNEGSKA (reference sequence). The CDR3 is made up of 12 amino acids. V gave up 4 bases and J gave up 4 bases; unmatched junction bases: 2.

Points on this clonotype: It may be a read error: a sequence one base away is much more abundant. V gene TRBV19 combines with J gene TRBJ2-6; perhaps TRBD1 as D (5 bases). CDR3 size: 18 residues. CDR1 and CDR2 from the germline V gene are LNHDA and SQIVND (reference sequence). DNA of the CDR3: TGTGCCAGTAGTGGAACCGCGACAGCCTTCTCTGAGGCCAACGTCCTGACTTTC. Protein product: CASSGTATAFSEANVLTF.

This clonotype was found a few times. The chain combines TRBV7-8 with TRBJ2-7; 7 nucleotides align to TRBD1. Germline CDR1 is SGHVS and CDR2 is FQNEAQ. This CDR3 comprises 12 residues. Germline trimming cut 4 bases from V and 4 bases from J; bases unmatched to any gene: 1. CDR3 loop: CASSSQGYEQYV. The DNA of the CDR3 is TGTGCCAGCAGCTCACAGGGGTACGAGCAGTACGTC.

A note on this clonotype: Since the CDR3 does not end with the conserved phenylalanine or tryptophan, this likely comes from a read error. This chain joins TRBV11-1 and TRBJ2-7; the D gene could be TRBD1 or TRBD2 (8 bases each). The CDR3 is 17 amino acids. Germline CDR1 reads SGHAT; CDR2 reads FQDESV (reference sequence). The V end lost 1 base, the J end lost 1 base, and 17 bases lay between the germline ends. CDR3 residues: CASSLVAGTGRSYEQYL. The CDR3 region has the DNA TGTGCCAGCAGCTTAGTAGCGGGGACAGGCAGGTCCTACGAGCAGTACCTC.

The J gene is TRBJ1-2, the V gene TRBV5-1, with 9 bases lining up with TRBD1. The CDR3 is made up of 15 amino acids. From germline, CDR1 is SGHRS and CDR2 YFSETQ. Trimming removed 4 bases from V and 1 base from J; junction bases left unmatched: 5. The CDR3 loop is CASSGQGLSNYGYTF. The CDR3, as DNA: TGCGCCAGCAGCGGACAGGGGCTAAGTAACTATGGCTACACCTTC.

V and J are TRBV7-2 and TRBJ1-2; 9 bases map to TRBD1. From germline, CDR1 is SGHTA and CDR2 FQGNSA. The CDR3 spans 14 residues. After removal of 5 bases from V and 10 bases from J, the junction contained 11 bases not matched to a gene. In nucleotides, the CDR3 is TGTGCCAGCAGCCGGGACAGGGCAGTAAGCCTCTACACCTTC. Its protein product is CASSRDRAVSLYTF.

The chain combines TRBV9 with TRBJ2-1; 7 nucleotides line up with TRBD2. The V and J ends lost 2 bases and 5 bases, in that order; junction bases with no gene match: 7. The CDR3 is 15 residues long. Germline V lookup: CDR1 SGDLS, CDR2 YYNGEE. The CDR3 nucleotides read TGTGCCAGCAGCGTCGGGGGGTGGGGACACAATGAGCAGTTCTTC. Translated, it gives CASSVGGWGHNEQFF.

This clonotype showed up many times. The chain's CDR3 is CASSQGDRDNSPLHF. For the CDR3, the DNA is TGTGCCAGTAGTCAGGGGGACAGGGATAATTCACCCCTCCACTTT. The rearrangement links TRBV19 to TRBJ1-6; 9 positions agree with TRBD1. The length of the CDR3 is 15 residues. Germline assignment: CDR1 LNHDA and CDR2 SQIVND (reference sequence). J lost 5 bases, V lost 5 bases, and 4 bases had no gene match.

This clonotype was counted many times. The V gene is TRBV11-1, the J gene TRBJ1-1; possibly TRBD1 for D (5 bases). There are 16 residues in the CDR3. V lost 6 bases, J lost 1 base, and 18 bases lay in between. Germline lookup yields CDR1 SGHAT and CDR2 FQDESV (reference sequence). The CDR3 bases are TGTGCCAGCAGTCCGACCCAGGGCACGCAGAACACTGAAGCTTTCTTT. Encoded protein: CASSPTQGTQNTEAFF. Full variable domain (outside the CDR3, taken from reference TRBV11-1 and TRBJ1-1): EAEVAQSPRYKITEKSQAVAFWCDPISGHATLYWYRQILGQGPELLVQFQDESVVDDSQLPKDRFSAERLKGVDSTLKIQPAELGDSAMYLCASSPTQGTQNTEAFFGQGTRLTVV.

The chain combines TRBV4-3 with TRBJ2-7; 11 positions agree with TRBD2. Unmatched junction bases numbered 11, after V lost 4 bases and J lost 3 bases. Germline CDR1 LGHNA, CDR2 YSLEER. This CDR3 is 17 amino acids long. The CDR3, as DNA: TGCGCCAGCAGCCTACAACTAGCGGGGGTGCAAGACTACGAGCAGTACTTC. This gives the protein CASSLQLAGVQDYEQYF.

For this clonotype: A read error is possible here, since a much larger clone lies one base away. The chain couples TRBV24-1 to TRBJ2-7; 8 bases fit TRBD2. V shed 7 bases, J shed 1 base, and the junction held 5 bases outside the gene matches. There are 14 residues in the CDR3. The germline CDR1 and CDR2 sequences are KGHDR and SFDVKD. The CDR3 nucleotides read TGTGCCACCAGCTTACTAGCGGCTTCCTACGAGCAGTACTTC. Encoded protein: CATSLLAASYEQYF.

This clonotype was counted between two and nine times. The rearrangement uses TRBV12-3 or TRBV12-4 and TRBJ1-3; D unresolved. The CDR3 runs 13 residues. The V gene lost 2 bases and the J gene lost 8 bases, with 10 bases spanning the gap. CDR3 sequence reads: CASSLSVADTIYF. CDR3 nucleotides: TGTGCCAGCAGTTTATCCGTCGCGGACACCATATATTTT.

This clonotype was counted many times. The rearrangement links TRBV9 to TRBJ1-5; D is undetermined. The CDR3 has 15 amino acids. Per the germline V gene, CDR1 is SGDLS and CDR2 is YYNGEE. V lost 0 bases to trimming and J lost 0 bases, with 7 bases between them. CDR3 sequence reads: CASSVDPYSNQPQHF. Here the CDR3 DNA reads TGTGCCAGCAGCGTAGATCCGTATAGCAATCAGCCCCAGCATTTT.

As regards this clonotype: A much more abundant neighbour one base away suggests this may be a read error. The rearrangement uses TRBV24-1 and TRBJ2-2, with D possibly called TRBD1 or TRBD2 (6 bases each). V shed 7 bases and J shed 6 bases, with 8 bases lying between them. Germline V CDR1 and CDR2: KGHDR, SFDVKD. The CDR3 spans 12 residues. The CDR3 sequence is CATRGGSGELFF. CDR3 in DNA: TGTGCCACCAGGGGGGGCTCCGGGGAGCTGTTTTTT.